These 7 T cell receptor beta chains came from one sample sequenced in a study of blood T cell repertoires in COVID-19. The assay was immunoSEQ multiplex PCR, and TCRdb's table has in-frame clones only and misses some. The sample lists hundreds of thousands of clones, roughly 90% seen once, with 10% to 15% in the top ten. Sequenced sample: peripheral blood. The source of these receptors is a woman between 65 and 79 years old with COVID-19, enrolled during active disease.

This chain uses TRBV4-2 with TRBJ2-2; D is perhaps TRBD1 (6 bases). V lost 0 bases, J lost 2 bases, and 7 bases lay in between. Looked up from germline, CDR1 is LGHNA and CDR2 is YNFKEQ. The CDR3 has 15 amino acids. CDR3 in amino acids: CASSQDRGNTGELFF. In DNA, the CDR3 is TGTGCCAGCAGCCAAGACAGGGGAAACACCGGGGAGCTGTTTTTT.

V gene TRBV7-3 combines with J gene TRBJ2-3; 7 bases match TRBD2. Germline assignment: CDR1 SGHTA and CDR2 FQGTGA. There are 16 residues in the CDR3. The V segment lost 2 bases and the J segment 2 bases; nucleotides outside the gene matches: 7. DNA of the CDR3: TGTGCCAGCAGCTTAGGGATAGCGGGCCCCACAGATACGCAGTATTTT. It translates to CASSLGIAGPTDTQYF.

The chain combines TRBV12-5 with TRBJ1-1; TRBD1 aligns across 8 bases. This CDR3 spans 15 amino acids. Germline loops: CDR1 LGHNT, CDR2 FRNRAP. The V segment lost 6 bases and the J segment 3 bases; nucleotides outside the gene matches: 9. Written as DNA, the CDR3 is TGTGCTAGTGGCGAGACAGGGGAGAAATACACTGAAGCTTTCTTT. Amino acids: CASGETGEKYTEAFF.

Only one count was recorded for this clone. The rearrangement joins TRBV18 to TRBJ2-7; D is perhaps TRBD1 (5 bases). V lost 1 base and J 6 bases, leaving 10 bases between the germline ends. Germline assignment: CDR1 KGHSH and CDR2 LQKENI. The CDR3 spans 13 residues. CDR3 residues: CASSPQTASEQYF. The CDR3 nucleotides read TGTGCCAGCTCACCACAGACAGCCTCCGAGCAGTACTTC.

This clone was seen only once. The chain joins TRBV7-2 to TRBJ1-6; tentatively, D is TRBD1 (6 bases). From germline, CDR1 is SGHTA and CDR2 FQGNSA. The CDR3 has 13 amino acids. With 4 bases removed from V and 9 bases from J, the gap between germline ends came to 10 bases. The CDR3 region is CASSYNRVSPLHF. CDR3 coding DNA: TGTGCCAGCAGCTACAACAGGGTTTCACCCCTCCACTTT.

This clone occurred a few times. The chain has TRBV19 and TRBJ2-7; 9 bases line up with TRBD1. The V gene end was trimmed by 8 bases and the J gene end by 4 bases; junction bases not matched to a gene: 6. The germline V gene encodes CDR1 LNHDA and CDR2 SQIVND (reference sequence). CDR3 length: 13 residues. In DNA, the CDR3 is TGTGCCAGTCTCGGACAGGGGACATACGAGCAGTACTTC. It codes for CASLGQGTYEQYF.

J is TRBJ2-1 and V is TRBV24-1; 7 bases are shared with TRBD2. CDR1 and CDR2 from the germline V gene are KGHDR and SFDVKD. This CDR3 comprises 16 residues. J gave up 4 bases and V 2 bases, and 7 bases lay outside the gene matches. The CDR3 DNA reads TGTGCCACCAGTGATTCGACCGGGACTACGTACAATGAGCAGTTCTTC. Translated: CATSDSTGTTYNEQFF.